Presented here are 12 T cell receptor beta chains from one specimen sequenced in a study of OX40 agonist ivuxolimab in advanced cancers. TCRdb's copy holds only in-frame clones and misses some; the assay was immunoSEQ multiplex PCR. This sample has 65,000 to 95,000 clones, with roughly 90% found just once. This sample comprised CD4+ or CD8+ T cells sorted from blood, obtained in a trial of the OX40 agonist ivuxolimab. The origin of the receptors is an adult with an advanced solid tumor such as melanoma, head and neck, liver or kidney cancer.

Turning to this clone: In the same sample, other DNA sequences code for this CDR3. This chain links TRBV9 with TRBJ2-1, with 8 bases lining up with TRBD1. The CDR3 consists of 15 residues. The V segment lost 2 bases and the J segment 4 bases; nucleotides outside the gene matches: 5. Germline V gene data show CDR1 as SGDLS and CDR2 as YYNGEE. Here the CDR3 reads CASSVGQGPYNEQFF. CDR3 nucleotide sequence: TGTGCCAGCAGCGTCGGACAGGGCCCTTACAATGAGCAGTTCTTC.

The CDR3 DNA sequence: TGTGCCAGCAGCCAAGGGCCGGGGGGCGAGCAGTACTTC. Amino acid sequence: CASSQGPGGEQYF. This chain connects TRBV9 to TRBJ2-7, with TRBD2 matching over 7 bases. The V segment lost 4 bases and the J segment 6 bases; nucleotides outside the gene matches: 7. This CDR3 spans 13 amino acids. In germline, CDR1 is SGDLS, CDR2 YYNGEE. Variable domain in full (rest from reference TRBV9 and TRBJ2-7): DSGVTQTPKHLITATGQRVTLRCSPRSGDLSVYWYQQSLDQGLQFLIQYYNGEERAKGNILERFSAQQFPDLHSELNLSSLELGDSALYFCASSQGPGGEQYFGPGTRLTVT.

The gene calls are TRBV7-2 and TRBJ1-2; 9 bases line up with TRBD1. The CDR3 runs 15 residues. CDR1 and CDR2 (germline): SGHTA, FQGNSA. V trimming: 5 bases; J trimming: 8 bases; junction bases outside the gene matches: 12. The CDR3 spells CASSKITGGGTGYTF. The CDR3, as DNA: TGTGCCAGCAGCAAAATCACAGGGGGCGGGACAGGCTACACCTTC.

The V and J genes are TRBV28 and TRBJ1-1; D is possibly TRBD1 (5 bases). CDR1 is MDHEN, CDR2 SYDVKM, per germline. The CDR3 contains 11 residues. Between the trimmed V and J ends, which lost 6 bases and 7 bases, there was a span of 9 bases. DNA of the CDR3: TGTGCCAGCAGATCCACAGGTGAAGCTTTCTTT. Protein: CASRSTGEAFF.

CDR3 nucleotide sequence: TGTGCCAGCAGTATCCGCACCCCGGGGGAAAAACTGTTTTTT. Translation: CASSIRTPGEKLFF. The chain has TRBV2 and TRBJ1-4; D not resolved. The CDR3 runs to 14 residues. The germline V and J ends were trimmed by 5 bases and 8 bases, with 15 bases remaining between them. Germline V gene data show CDR1 as SNHLY and CDR2 as FYNNEI.

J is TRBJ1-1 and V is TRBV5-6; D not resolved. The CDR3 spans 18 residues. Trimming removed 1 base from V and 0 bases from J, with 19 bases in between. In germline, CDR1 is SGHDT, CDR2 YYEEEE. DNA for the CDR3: TGTGCCAGCAGCTTGCGAATTTCAAGAGGCTCCATGAACACTGAAGCTTTCTTT. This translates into CASSLRISRGSMNTEAFF.

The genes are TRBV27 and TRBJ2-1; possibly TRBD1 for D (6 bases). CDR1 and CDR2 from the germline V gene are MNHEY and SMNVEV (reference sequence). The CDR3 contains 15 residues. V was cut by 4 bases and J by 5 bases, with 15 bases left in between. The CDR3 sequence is CASSSGQPPNNEQFF. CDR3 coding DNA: TGTGCCAGCAGTTCCGGACAGCCTCCGAACAATGAGCAGTTCTTC.

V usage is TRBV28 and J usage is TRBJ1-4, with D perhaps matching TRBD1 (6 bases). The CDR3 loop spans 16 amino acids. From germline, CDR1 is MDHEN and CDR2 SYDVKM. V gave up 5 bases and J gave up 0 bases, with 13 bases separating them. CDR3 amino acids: CASSATGSPTNEKLFF. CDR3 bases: TGTGCCAGCAGTGCAACAGGGTCACCAACTAATGAAAAACTGTTTTTT.

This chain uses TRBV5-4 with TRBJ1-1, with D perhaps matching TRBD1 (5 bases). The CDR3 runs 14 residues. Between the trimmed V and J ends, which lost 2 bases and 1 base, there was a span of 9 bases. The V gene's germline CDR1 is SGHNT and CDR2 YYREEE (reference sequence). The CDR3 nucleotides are TGTGCCAGCAGCTTACCGGACAAGAACACTGAAGCTTTCTTT. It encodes CASSLPDKNTEAFF.

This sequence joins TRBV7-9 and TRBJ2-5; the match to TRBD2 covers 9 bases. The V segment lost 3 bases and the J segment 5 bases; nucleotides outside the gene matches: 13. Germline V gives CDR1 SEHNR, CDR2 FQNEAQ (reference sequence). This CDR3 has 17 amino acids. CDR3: CASSFSFRGRARETQYF. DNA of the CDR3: TGTGCCAGCAGCTTTTCTTTCCGCGGGAGGGCCAGGGAGACCCAGTACTTC.

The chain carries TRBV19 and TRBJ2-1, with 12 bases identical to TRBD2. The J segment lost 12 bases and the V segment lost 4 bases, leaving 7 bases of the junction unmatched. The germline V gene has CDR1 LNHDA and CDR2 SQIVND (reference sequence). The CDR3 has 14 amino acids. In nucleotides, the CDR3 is TGTGCCAGTAGTACGGGACTAGCGGGCCCTGTGCAGTTCTTC. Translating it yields CASSTGLAGPVQFF.

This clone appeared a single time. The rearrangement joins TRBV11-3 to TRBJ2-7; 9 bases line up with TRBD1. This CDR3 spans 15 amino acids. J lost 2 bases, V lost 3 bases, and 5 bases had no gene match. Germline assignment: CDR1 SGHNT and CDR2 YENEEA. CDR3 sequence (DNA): TGTGCCAGCAGCTTGACAGGGGGTGATCCCTACGAGCAGTACTTC. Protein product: CASSLTGGDPYEQYF.